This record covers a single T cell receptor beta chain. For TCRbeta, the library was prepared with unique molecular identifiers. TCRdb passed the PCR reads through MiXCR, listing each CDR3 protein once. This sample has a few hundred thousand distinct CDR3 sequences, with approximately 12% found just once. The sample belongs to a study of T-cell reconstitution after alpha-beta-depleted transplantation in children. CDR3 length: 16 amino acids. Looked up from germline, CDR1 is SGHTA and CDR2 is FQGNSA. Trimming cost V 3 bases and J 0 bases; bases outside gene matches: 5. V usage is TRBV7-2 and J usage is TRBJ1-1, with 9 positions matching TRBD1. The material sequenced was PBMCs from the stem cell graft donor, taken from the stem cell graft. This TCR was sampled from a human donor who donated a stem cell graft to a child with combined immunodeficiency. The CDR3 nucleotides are TGTGCCAGCAGCTTGGACAGGGGTACGGTGAACACTGAAGCTTTCTTT. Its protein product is CASSLDRGTVNTEAFF.